The 4 T cell receptor beta chains below all came from one sample that was sequenced in a study of regulatory T cells in long-lasting Graves disease. Time point in this sample: newly diagnosed GD, antithyroid drugs for less than 3 months. TCR sequences were obtained from RNA taken from PBMCs. Construction of TCR beta libraries relied on iRepertoire HTBI primers and on Arm-PCR targeting CDR3 regions. Each CDR3 protein is one row after TCRdb ran MiXCR on the multiplex PCR reads. The sample contains about 530,000 distinct CDR3 sequences, around 15% of which appear only once. These same records also appear under a second study, on T cells in Graves' hyperthyroidism and ophthalmopathy.

The input for sequencing was peripheral blood mononuclear cells (PBMCs), taken at new diagnosis, from a patient treated with antithyroid drugs. Receptors were obtained from a middle-aged woman with Graves disease.

The chain uses TRBV19 and TRBJ1-4; 8 bases are a match to TRBD1. There are 13 residues in the CDR3. The V and J ends lost 10 bases and 4 bases, in that order; junction bases with no gene match: 5. The germline gives CDR1 LNHDA, CDR2 SQIVND (reference sequence). The CDR3 is CATGQGGNEKLFF. The CDR3 coding sequence is TGTGCCACCGGACAGGGAGGTAATGAAAAACTGTTTTTT.

The table lists this clonotype with many counts. The gene calls are TRBV2 and TRBJ1-5; D gene ambiguous. Germline CDR1 and CDR2: SNHLY and FYNNEI. This CDR3 is built from 15 residues. V was shortened by 2 bases and J by 3 bases, with 11 bases between the two germline ends. The CDR3 here is CASSELATSNQPQHF. DNA for the CDR3: TGTGCCAGCAGTGAATTGGCAACCTCCAATCAGCCCCAGCATTTT.

Details on this clonotype: A read error is possible here, since a much larger clone lies one base away. The chain couples TRBV7-2 to TRBJ2-2; 10 nucleotides match TRBD1. CDR3 length: 15 residues. Germline V gene sequence: CDR1 SGHTA, CDR2 FQGNSA. CDR3 amino acids: CACSRGQGGTGELFF. The CDR3 nucleotides read TGTGCCTGCAGCCGTGGACAGGGGGGGACCGGGGAGCTGTTTTTT.

The chain is built from TRBV27 and TRBJ2-1, with 9 nucleotides matching TRBD1. The J call may be in error: the DNA end matches TRBJ2-7 better. This CDR3 has 15 residues. The germline V gene encodes CDR1 MNHEY and CDR2 SMNVEV (reference sequence). CDR3 bases: TGTGCCAGCAGTCCCCGGGGACAGGGAGTCTACGAGCAGTACTTC. This sequence encodes CASSPRGQGVYEQYF.